This T cell receptor (beta chain) originates from a study of spatial heterogeneity in lung cancer. The overall study: For the average unique TCR and UMI combination, more than nine occurrences appeared in raw reads.

In the case of this clonotype: With the library built for alpha chains, this beta chain is off target and its frequency is not meaningful.

V was clipped by 4 bases and J by 5 bases; unmatched bases: 3. This CDR3 has 13 amino acids. Germline V gene sequence: CDR1 KGHSH, CDR2 LQKENI. Each CDR3 protein is one row after TCRdb ran MiXCR on the 5' RACE reads. The repertoire holds about 3,300 distinct CDR3 sequences, with 25% to 30% as singletons. Time point denoted: sample taken at primary tumor resection. No cells were sorted before sequencing. The whole RNA sequenced was extracted from tumor, nontumor lung or frozen PBMC. The sample consisted of PBMCs, taken at surgery. This TCR was sampled from a female donor with early-stage non-small cell lung cancer. The genes are TRBV18 and TRBJ2-3; 7 bases match TRBD2. CDR3 coding DNA: TGTGCCAGCTCACGGCGGGAGATAGATACGCAGTATTTT. This gives the protein CASSRREIDTQYF.